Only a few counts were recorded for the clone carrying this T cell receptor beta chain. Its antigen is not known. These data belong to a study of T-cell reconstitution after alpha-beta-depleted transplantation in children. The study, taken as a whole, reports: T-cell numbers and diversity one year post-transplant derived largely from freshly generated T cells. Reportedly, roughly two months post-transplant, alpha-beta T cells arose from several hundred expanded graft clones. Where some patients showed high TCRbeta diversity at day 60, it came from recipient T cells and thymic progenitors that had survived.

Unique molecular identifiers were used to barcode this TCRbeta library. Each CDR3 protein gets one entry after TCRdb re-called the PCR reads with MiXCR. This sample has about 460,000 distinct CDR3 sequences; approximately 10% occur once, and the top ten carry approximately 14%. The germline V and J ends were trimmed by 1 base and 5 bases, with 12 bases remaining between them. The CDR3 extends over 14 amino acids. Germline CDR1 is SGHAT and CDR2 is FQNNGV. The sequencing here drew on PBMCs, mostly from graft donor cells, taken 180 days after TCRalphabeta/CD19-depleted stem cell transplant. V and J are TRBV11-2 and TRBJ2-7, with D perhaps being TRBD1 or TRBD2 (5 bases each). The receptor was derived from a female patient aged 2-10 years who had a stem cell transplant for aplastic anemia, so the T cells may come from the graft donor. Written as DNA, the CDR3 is TGTGCCAGCAGCTTAGGGGGCGGGCGGCACGAGCAGTACGTC. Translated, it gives CASSLGGGRHEQYV.